The clone carrying this TCR beta chain was detected only once. Its cognate antigen is unknown. Every patient had mismatch repair deficiency by PCR or immunohistochemistry. The TCR-sequenced patients were three responders to pembrolizumab. The data belong to a study of PD-1 blockade in mismatch repair-deficient tumors. Study summary: All were previously treated, progressing patients with some twelve mismatch repair-deficient cancer types. Study results and caveats: Tumor-resident clones, often undetectable pretreatment in blood, expanded then contracted after pembrolizumab.

Using immunoSEQ multiplex PCR, the repertoire was profiled, and TCRdb retains in-frame clones only, with some absent. Among more than 95,000 clones, roughly 86% were seen once, and the ten largest hold roughly 13%. The CDR3 contains 15 residues. The germline gives CDR1 SGHVS, CDR2 FNYEAQ. The V and J ends lost 2 bases and 7 bases, in that order; junction bases with no gene match: 6. This clonotype originated in an adult with mismatch repair-deficient cancer. The V and J genes are TRBV7-6 and TRBJ2-7; 12 bases align to TRBD1. The sample consisted of peripheral blood, taken 44 weeks after starting pembrolizumab. CDR3 region: CASSLSGQGAREQYF. DNA for the CDR3: TGTGCCAGCAGCTTATCGGGACAGGGGGCGAGAGAGCAGTACTTC.